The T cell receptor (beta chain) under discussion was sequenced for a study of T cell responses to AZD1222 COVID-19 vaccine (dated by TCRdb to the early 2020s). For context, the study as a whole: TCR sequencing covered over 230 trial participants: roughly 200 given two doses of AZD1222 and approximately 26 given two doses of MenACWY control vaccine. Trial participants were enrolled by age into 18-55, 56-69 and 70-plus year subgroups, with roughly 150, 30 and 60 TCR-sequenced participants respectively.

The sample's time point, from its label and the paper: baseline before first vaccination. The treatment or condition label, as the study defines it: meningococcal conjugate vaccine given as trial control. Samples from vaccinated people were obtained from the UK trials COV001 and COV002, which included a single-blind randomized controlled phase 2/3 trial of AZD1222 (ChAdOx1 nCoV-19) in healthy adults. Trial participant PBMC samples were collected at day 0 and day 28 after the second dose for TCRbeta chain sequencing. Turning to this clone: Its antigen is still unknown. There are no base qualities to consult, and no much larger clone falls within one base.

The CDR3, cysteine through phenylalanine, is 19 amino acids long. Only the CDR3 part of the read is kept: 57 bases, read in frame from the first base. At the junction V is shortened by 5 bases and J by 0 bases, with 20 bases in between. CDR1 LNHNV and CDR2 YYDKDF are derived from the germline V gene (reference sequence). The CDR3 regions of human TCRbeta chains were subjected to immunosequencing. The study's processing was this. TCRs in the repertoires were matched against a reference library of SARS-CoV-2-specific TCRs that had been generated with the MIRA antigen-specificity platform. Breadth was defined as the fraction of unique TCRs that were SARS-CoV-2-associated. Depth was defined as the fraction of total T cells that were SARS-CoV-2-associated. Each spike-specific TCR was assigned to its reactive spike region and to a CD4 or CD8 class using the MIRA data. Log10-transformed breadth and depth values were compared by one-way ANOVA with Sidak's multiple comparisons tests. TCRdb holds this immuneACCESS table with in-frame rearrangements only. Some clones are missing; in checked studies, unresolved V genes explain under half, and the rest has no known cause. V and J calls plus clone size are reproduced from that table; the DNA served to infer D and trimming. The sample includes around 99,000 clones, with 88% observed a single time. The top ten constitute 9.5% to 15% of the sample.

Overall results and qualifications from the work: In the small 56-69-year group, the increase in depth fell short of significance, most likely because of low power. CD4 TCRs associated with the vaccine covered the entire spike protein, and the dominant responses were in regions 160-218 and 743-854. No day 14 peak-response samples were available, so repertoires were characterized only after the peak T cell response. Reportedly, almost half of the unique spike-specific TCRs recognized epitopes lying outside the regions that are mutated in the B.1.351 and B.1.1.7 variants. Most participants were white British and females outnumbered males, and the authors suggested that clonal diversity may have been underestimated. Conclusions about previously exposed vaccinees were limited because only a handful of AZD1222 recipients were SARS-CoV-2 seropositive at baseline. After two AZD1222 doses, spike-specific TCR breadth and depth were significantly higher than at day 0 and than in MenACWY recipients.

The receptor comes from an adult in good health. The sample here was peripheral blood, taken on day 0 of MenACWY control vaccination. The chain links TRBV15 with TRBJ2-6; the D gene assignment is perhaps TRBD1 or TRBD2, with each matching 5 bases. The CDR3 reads CATSRFAGRVRSGANVLTF. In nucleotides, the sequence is TGTGCCACCAGCCGATTCGCAGGGCGGGTTCGCTCTGGGGCCAACGTCCTGACTTTC.